These 14 T cell receptor beta chains share one sample of origin, sequenced in a study of beta chain features in type 1 diabetes. Study-level results: TCRB CDR3 length was moderately but significantly reduced in all four CD4+ subsets of Type 1 diabetes patients.

Investigators reverse transcribed all isolated RNA, so they sequenced expressed TCRB transcripts. TCRdb's table, derived via immunoSEQ multiplex PCR, lists solely in-frame clones and lacks some. The data show 95,000 to 150,000 clones, with 16% seen just once and about 2.1% held by the top ten. The antigens for these receptors are not known. The sequencing sample was made of central memory CD4+ T cells from blood. The receptors derive from a man aged 30 to 39 with type 1 diabetes.

The chain is built from TRBV5-1 and TRBJ2-1; D not certain. V dropped 0 bases and J dropped 6 bases, with 4 bases sitting between them. The CDR3 contains 12 residues. CDR1 and CDR2 (germline): SGHRS, YFSETQ. The CDR3 reads CASSLERNEQFF. CDR3 bases: TGCGCCAGCAGCTTGGAGCGCAATGAGCAGTTCTTC.

This clone has a handful of counts. The chain recombines TRBV15 with TRBJ1-2; TRBD1 matches at 10 bases. Germline V gene data show CDR1 as LNHNV and CDR2 as YYDKDF (reference sequence). This CDR3 comprises 13 residues. The V gene end was trimmed by 3 bases and the J gene end by 14 bases; junction bases not matched to a gene: 9. The CDR3 DNA reads as TGTGCCACCAGCAGGGACCCGGACAGGGGGGAAACCTTC. It is translated as CATSRDPDRGETF.

The chain couples TRBV5-6 to TRBJ2-3, with D unresolved. V was shortened by 4 bases and J by 5 bases, with 11 bases between the two germline ends. The germline CDR1 and CDR2 sequences are SGHDT and YYEEEE. CDR3 length equals 13 residues. The DNA for the CDR3 is TGTGCCAGCAGCCTACGCCCCGGAGATACGCAGTATTTT. Translation gives CASSLRPGDTQYF.

V and J are TRBV29-1 and TRBJ1-2, with 10 bases lining up with TRBD1. The V gene end was trimmed by 2 bases and the J gene end by 4 bases; junction bases not matched to a gene: 10. CDR1 is SQVTM, CDR2 ANQGSEA, per germline. The CDR3 consists of 16 residues. CDR3 DNA: TGCAGCGTTGAAATTTCGGGGGACAGGGGCGGCTATGGCTACACCTTC. Its protein is CSVEISGDRGGYGYTF.

This clone has more than one count but fewer than ten. The V and J genes are TRBV6-5 and TRBJ2-7, with 7 bases that match TRBD1. There are 14 residues in the CDR3. The germline CDR1 and CDR2 sequences are MNHEY and SVGAGI. With 3 bases clipped from V and 6 bases from J, the junction kept 8 bases outside the gene matches. The CDR3 DNA reads as TGTGCCAGCAGTTATGGGGACAGTACCTTCGAGCAGTACTTC. Protein product: CASSYGDSTFEQYF.

This chain connects TRBV2 to TRBJ1-2; D is uncertain. This CDR3 has 13 residues. Germline V gives CDR1 SNHLY, CDR2 FYNNEI. The ends were cut back, 6 bases at V and 4 bases at J, with 12 bases in the middle. The CDR3 DNA reads TGTGCCAGCAGGGCAGGACCGGGCTATGGCTACACCTTC. Its translation is CASRAGPGYGYTF.

V is TRBV10-3 and J is TRBJ2-1; 10 bases fit TRBD2. J was trimmed by 4 bases and V by 4 bases; bases with no gene match: 4. The CDR3 is made up of 15 amino acids. CDR1 ENHRY and CDR2 SYGVKD come from the germline V gene. CDR3 nucleotides: TGTGCCATCAGTGGAACTAGCGGGGTTTACAATGAGCAGTTCTTC. Protein product: CAISGTSGVYNEQFF.

There are a few counts of this clone. This rearrangement joins TRBV28 to TRBJ2-1; D not certain. Germline values: CDR1 MDHEN, CDR2 SYDVKM. V was cut by 7 bases and J by 4 bases, with 11 bases left in between. The CDR3 is made up of 13 amino acids. CDR3 bases: TGTGCCAGCAACAGAGGCTTATACAATGAGCAGTTCTTC. It encodes CASNRGLYNEQFF.

This clone was detected a few times. The CDR3, as DNA: TGTGCCAGCAAGGACAGGGGGAACACTGAAGCTTTCTTT. Translated, it gives CASKDRGNTEAFF. This chain joins TRBV7-3 and TRBJ1-1; 9 positions match TRBD1. Germline loops: CDR1 SGHTA, CDR2 FQGTGA. With 7 bases clipped from V and 1 base from J, the junction kept 1 base outside the gene matches. The CDR3 totals 13 residues.

J is TRBJ2-3 and V is TRBV29-1; a possible D gene is TRBD1 (6 bases). This CDR3 has 13 residues. V gave up 7 bases and J gave up 1 base, with 12 bases separating them. The germline gives CDR1 SQVTM, CDR2 ANQGSEA. The CDR3 DNA reads TGCAGCGCAGCAGGGGACGGCACAGATACGCAGTATTTT. Translation: CSAAGDGTDTQYF.

This chain uses TRBV7-9 with TRBJ2-3, with D possibly TRBD2 on 7 matching bases. The germline V gene encodes CDR1 SEHNR and CDR2 FQNEAQ (reference sequence). V lost 4 bases, J lost 4 bases, and 12 bases lay in between. The CDR3 runs to 14 residues. The CDR3 sequence is CASSSTGRADTQYF. The CDR3 bases are TGTGCCAGCAGCTCAACAGGGAGGGCAGATACGCAGTATTTT.

The chain combines TRBV7-3 with TRBJ2-3, with D unclear. V was shortened by 5 bases and J by 2 bases, with 8 bases between the two germline ends. This CDR3 region has 13 residues. CDR1 and CDR2 from the germline V gene are SGHTA and FQGTGA. The CDR3: CASSPPTTDTQYF. CDR3 nucleotides: TGTGCCAGCAGCCCCCCCACCACAGATACGCAGTATTTT.

A few counts support this clone. This sequence joins TRBV9 and TRBJ2-7; the D gene could be TRBD1 or TRBD2 (5 bases each). The CDR3 loop spans 14 amino acids. V was cut by 4 bases and J by 4 bases, with 15 bases left in between. Germline CDR1 and CDR2: SGDLS and YYNGEE. DNA of the CDR3: TGTGCCAGCAGCCCCAGGGACGCACCGTACGAGCAGTACTTC. Translation gives CASSPRDAPYEQYF. The full variable domain, with the rest looked up from reference TRBV9 and TRBJ2-7, is DSGVTQTPKHLITATGQRVTLRCSPRSGDLSVYWYQQSLDQGLQFLIQYYNGEERAKGNILERFSAQQFPDLHSELNLSSLELGDSALYFCASSPRDAPYEQYFGPGTRLTVT.

The chain combines TRBV20-1 with TRBJ1-3; D remains unclear. The ends were cut back, 0 bases at V and 9 bases at J, with 3 bases in the middle. The CDR3 contains 10 residues. The V gene's germline CDR1 is DFQATT and CDR2 SNEGSKA (reference sequence). The CDR3 region has the DNA TGCAGTGCTAGAGATCGCACCATATATTTT. Translation gives CSARDRTIYF.